The clone carrying this T cell receptor (beta chain) was counted a few times. The antigen is not known. The data were taken from a study of T cell repertoires in cytomegalovirus infection. Overall study context: Selected CMV epitopes included recently identified HLA-C-restricted ones as well as well-studied HLA-B-restricted ones. CMV infection plus the matching HLA type was flagged by public TCR beta signatures.

TCRdb itself ran the reads through MiXCR, one entry per CDR3 protein. Of approximately 600,000 distinct CDR3 sequences listed, 40% are singletons. The study's findings and limits: HLA-C-restricted CMV clonotypes gave the most frequent clonotype in two of eight donors.

This CDR3 contains 15 residues. V dropped 5 bases and J dropped 3; count of bases not matched to a gene: 8. Germline V lookup: CDR1 SGHTA, CDR2 FQGNSA. The sequence came from a human donor in good health (CMV status not recorded). Some clones in this sample may be carry-over from other donors' samples. The input for sequencing was cultured PBMCs, taken from culture after CMV antigen stimulation. The rearrangement uses TRBV7-2 and TRBJ1-1, with TRBD1 identical over 8 bases. CDR3 coding DNA: TGTGCCAGCAGCCCGAGACAGGGGTTTGACACTGAAGCTTTCTTT. Its protein product is CASSPRQGFDTEAFF.